A selection of T cell receptor beta chains follows, all from one sample in a study of cytomegalovirus exposure and HLA in healthy donors. Method: immunoSEQ multiplex PCR; TCRdb's copy keeps in-frame clones and lacks some. This table has approximately 150,000 clones, approximately 80% appearing once. Sequencing was carried out using PBMCs. The origin of the receptors is a woman between 18 and 29 years old in good health and CMV-seropositive. CDR3s include the opening cysteine and the closing phenylalanine or tryptophan. A D gene is named only where the DNA matches it firmly. Size values are once, few and many counts, or a class for expanded clones, and some rows have none.

TRBD1 | TRBJ1-5 | TRBV27 | . | TGTGCCAGCAGTGCTCACAGGGGACGACTCAATCAGCCCCAGCATTTT | CASSAHRGRLNQPQHF
TRBD2 | TRBJ2-5 | TRBV5-8 | . | TGTGCCAGCAGCTCCGGGACTAGCGGCATCGAGACCCAGTACTTC | CASSSGTSGIETQYF
. | TRBJ2-2 | TRBV21-1 | . | TGTGCCAGCAGTACCAGACGGGGGGCGACCGGGGAGCTGTTTTTT | CASSTRRGATGELFF
TRBD1 | TRBJ2-7 | TRBV5-1 | . | TGCGCCAGCAGCTTTGACAGGGGTTCCTACGAGCAGTACTTC | CASSFDRGSYEQYF
TRBD1 | TRBJ1-2 | TRBV29-1 | . | TGCAGCGTGGAAGACAGGGCGTTTGACTATGGCTACACCTTC | CSVEDRAFDYGYTF
TRBD1 | TRBJ1-1 | TRBV27 | . | TGTGCCAGCAGTTTACGGACAGGGTGGGACACTGAAGCTTTCTTT | CASSLRTGWDTEAFF
. | TRBJ1-6 | TRBV5-1 | few | TGCGCCAGCAGCTTTATTTCAGGGTCTAATTCACCCCTCCACTTT | CASSFISGSNSPLHF
TRBD1 | TRBJ1-5 | TRBV27 | once | TGTGCCAGCAGAACCGGGACAGGGAGGAGCAATCAGCCCCAGCATTTT | CASRTGTGRSNQPQHF
TRBD1 | TRBJ2-7 | TRBV18 | . | TGTGCCAGCTCACAGGACAGGGGCATTTCAGACGAGCAGTACTTC | CASSQDRGISDEQYF
. | TRBJ2-3 | TRBV29-1 | . | TGCAGCGTTGAACAGGTGGGGGGTGATACGCAGTATTTT | CSVEQVGGDTQYF
TRBD2 | TRBJ2-1 | TRBV6-5 | . | TGTGCCAGCAGTCATAGCGGGGGGGTCCTCAATGAGCAGTTCTTC | CASSHSGGVLNEQFF
. | TRBJ1-5 | TRBV5-8 | . | TGTGCCAGCAGCTTCGCGGGGGGTGGGAGCAATCAGCCCCAGCATTTT | CASSFAGGGSNQPQHF
. | TRBJ2-2 | TRBV9 | . | TGTGCCAGCAGAGTAACCGAAACAGGGAACACCGGGGAGCTGTTTTTT | CASRVTETGNTGELFF
TRBD2 | TRBJ2-5 | TRBV6-1 | few | TGTGCCAGCAGTGAGGGGACTAGCGGGGCCAGGGGGGAGACCCAGTACTTC | CASSEGTSGARGETQYF
. | TRBJ1-1 | TRBV7-3 | . | TGTGCCAGCAGCTTTCTCGCGACGGGGGAAGCTTTCTTT | CASSFLATGEAFF
. | TRBJ1-5 | TRBV6-4 | . | TGTGCCAGCAGTAATACCACGGCAGGGCGTAATCATCAGCCCCAGCATTTT | CASSNTTAGRNHQPQHF
TRBD2 | TRBJ2-3 | TRBV5-4 | . | TGTGCCAGCAGCCCAGAACTAGCGGGGGCAGATACGCAGTATTTT | CASSPELAGADTQYF
. | TRBJ2-5 | TRBV5-6 | . | TGTGCCAGCAGCTTCCAATCCCGAGGCGAGACCCAGTACTTC | CASSFQSRGETQYF
. | TRBJ1-5 | TRBV2 | . | TGTGCCAGCAGTGATGGTGGGCAGATCAATCAGCCCCAGCATTTT | CASSDGGQINQPQHF
. | TRBJ2-1 | TRBV29-1 | . | TGCAGCGCCGGAGGGATGGGCAATGAGCAGTTCTTC | CSAGGMGNEQFF
TRBD1 | TRBJ2-7 | TRBV6-5 | . | TGTGCCAGCAGCCTAGGACAGGCAGCCTACGAGCAGTACTTC | CASSLGQAAYEQYF
. | TRBJ1-4 | TRBV19 | once | TGTGCCAGTAAACGACAGGTCCAAGATAAAAAACTGTTTTTT | CASKRQVQDKKLFF
. | TRBJ2-7 | TRBV6-6 | . | TGTGCCAGCCGGGACACCGAGTCCTACGAGCAGTACTTC | CASRDTESYEQYF
TRBD2 | TRBJ2-1 | TRBV2 | few | TGTGCCAGCACCAATTTAGCGGGGGGTTATAGTGAGCAGTTCTTC | CASTNLAGGYSEQFF
. | TRBJ2-3 | TRBV19 | . | TGTGCCAGTAGTGACAGGCCTAGCACAGATACGCAGTATTTT | CASSDRPSTDTQYF
. | TRBJ1-6 | TRBV25-1 | . | TGTGCCAGCACCCCAGGCGGACAAACCTCCTATAATTCACCCCTCCACTTT | CASTPGGQTSYNSPLHF
. | TRBJ1-1 | TRBV30 | . | TGTGCCTGGAGGCCCGGGGGGCACACTGAAGCTTTCTTT | CAWRPGGHTEAFF